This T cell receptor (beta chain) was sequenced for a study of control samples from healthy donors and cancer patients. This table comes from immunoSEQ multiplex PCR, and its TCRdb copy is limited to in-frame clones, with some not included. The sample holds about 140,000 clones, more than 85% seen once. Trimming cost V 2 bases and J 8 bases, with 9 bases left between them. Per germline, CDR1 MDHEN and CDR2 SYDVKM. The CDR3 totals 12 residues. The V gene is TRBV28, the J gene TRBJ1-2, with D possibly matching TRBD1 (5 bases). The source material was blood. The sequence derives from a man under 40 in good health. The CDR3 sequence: CASSLDSRGYTF. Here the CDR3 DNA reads TGTGCCAGCAGTTTAGACAGTAGGGGCTACACCTTC.